This TCR beta chain originates from a study of blood T cell repertoires in COVID-19. Study information: From T cells, B-cell-depleted T cells, or PBMCs came the material, which was cDNA or gDNA.

In its sample, this clone was seen once. Sequencing used immunoSEQ multiplex PCR; TCRdb keeps in-frame clones, though not all of them. The data contain about 250,000 clones, 80% to 85% of them singletons. Deletions cut 3 bases from V and 7 bases from J, with 12 bases between. This CDR3 spans 13 amino acids. The specimen was peripheral blood. The chain employs TRBV12-3 or TRBV12-4 and TRBJ1-1; perhaps TRBD1 as D (5 bases). This TCR was recovered from a man over 45 with active or convalescent COVID-19. For the CDR3, the DNA is TGTGCCAGCAGTTTGGGGGGGACCGGTGAAGCTTTCTTT. Amino acid sequence: CASSLGGTGEAFF.